The present TCR beta chain was sequenced within a study of regulatory T cells in long-lasting Graves disease. Study-wide results and caveats: When disease was persistent, TRBV28, TRBJ1-2 and TRBJ2-5 were the favored segments.

The germline CDR1 and CDR2 sequences are MNHEY and SMNVEV (reference sequence). The CDR3 covers 19 residues. The J segment lost 3 bases and the V segment lost 2 bases, leaving 16 bases of the junction unmatched. In this sample, this clonotype turned up a few times. What it binds is unknown. Time point: persistent/refractory GD, antithyroid drugs over 5 years with positive TRAb. From RNA extracted from PBMCs, the TCR library was made. An endocrinology unit in Xi'an, China, supplied the patients. EDTA tubes were used for drawing approximately 8.4 milliliters of peripheral blood. Investigators prepared the TCR beta libraries by applying iRepertoire HTBI primers and Arm-PCR of CDR3 regions. MiXCR was run by TCRdb on the multiplex PCR reads, yielding one entry per CDR3 protein. The table has 350,000 to 500,000 distinct CDR3 sequences, 20% to 25% seen once; the top ten hold 13% to 15%.

This specimen consisted of peripheral blood mononuclear cells (PBMCs), obtained when the disease was refractory, from a patient treated with antithyroid drugs. This receptor was taken from a female donor with Graves disease. The chain carries TRBV27 and TRBJ2-7; 10 positions match TRBD2. The CDR3 loop is CASSLGGPSPSGRHYEQYF. The DNA for the CDR3 is TGTGCCAGCAGTTTAGGCGGCCCGTCCCCTAGCGGGAGACACTACGAGCAGTACTTC.